The clone carrying this T cell receptor beta chain appeared once. This specimen comes from a study of blood T cell repertoires in COVID-19. Trimming took off 0 bases at V and 0 bases at J, with 6 bases between the two ends. This CDR3 has 14 amino acids. Germline lookup yields CDR1 SGHNT and CDR2 YYREEE (reference sequence). Repertoires were generated with immunoSEQ multiplex PCR, while TCRdb's copy carries only in-frame clones and drops some. The sample holds approximately 170,000 clones, under 90% seen once. V usage is TRBV5-4 and J usage is TRBJ2-5; no firm D call. The origin of this receptor is a woman aged 80 or over with acute or convalescent COVID-19. What was sequenced was peripheral blood. The CDR3 DNA sequence: TGTGCCAGCAGCTTGGACGGGTACCAAGAGACCCAGTACTTC. Protein product: CASSLDGYQETQYF.